This section outlines one TCR beta chain sequence together with its context. What it recognizes is unknown. These data originate in a study of Siglec-9 on CD8 T cells in melanoma. The table came from immunoSEQ multiplex PCR; TCRdb's copy has only in-frame clones and leaves some out. This sample yields more than 25,000 clones, of which 80% are seen a single time; approximately 5% belongs to the top ten. V was pared by 2 bases and J by 4 bases, with 12 bases between. The germline V gene has CDR1 MNHEY and CDR2 SMNVEV (reference sequence). CDR3 length: 15 amino acids. Study findings and constraints: An effector memory CD8+ subset marked by Siglec-9 reportedly appeared to gather in melanoma.

This clonotype originated in a human donor in good health. The rearrangement joins TRBV27 to TRBJ1-5; TRBD1 is a possible D gene (5 bases). Sequenced: Siglec-9- CD8+ T cells sorted from blood. For the CDR3, the DNA is TGTGCCAGCAGTTTAGGGGGTAAGGCTAATCAGCCCCAGCATTTT. Amino acids: CASSLGGKANQPQHF.